These 14 T cell receptor beta chains came from one sample sequenced in a study of post-analysis software for immune sequencing data. General study findings and limits: Patients had higher frequencies than controls of five TRBV segments, including TRBV5-6, TRBV5-1 and TRBV20-1.

The TCR beta cDNA libraries contained unique molecular identifiers. TCRdb re-analysed the PCR reads in MiXCR, keeping a single row per CDR3 protein. This sample has roughly 730,000 distinct CDR3 sequences; approximately 30% occur once, and the top ten carry approximately 0.55%. These receptors' targets are unknown. The specimen was blood. These TCRs come from a girl under 18 with multiple sclerosis.

The chain has TRBV6-5 and TRBJ2-7; D unclear. This CDR3 contains 15 residues. Germline loops: CDR1 MNHEY, CDR2 SVGAGI. Trimming removed 6 bases from V and 0 bases from J, with 15 bases in between. The CDR3 protein is CASSPGQDASYEQYF. The CDR3, as DNA: TGTGCCAGCAGCCCCGGCCAGGACGCCTCCTACGAGCAGTACTTC.

This chain connects TRBV7-6 to TRBJ1-2; D possibly corresponds to TRBD1 (6 bases). This CDR3 region has 13 residues. CDR1 SGHVS and CDR2 FNYEAQ come from the germline V gene. V was trimmed by 5 bases and J by 4 bases, leaving 11 bases between them. The CDR3, as DNA: TGTGCCAGCAGCATAGGGGGGGCCTATGGCTACACCTTC. Translated: CASSIGGAYGYTF.

Only a few counts were recorded for this clonotype. This chain links TRBV6-5 with TRBJ1-5, with D uncertain. The germline V gene encodes CDR1 MNHEY and CDR2 SVGAGI. Trimming removed 0 bases from V and 3 bases from J, with 3 bases in between. The CDR3 is made up of 13 amino acids. The CDR3 loop reads CASSYSANQPQHF. Written as DNA, the CDR3 is TGTGCCAGCAGTTACTCGGCCAATCAGCCCCAGCATTTT.

The sample holds a few counts of this clonotype. The V and J genes are TRBV15 and TRBJ2-4; tentative D call: TRBD2 (6 bases). The CDR3 has 16 amino acids. Germline V CDR1 and CDR2: LNHNV, YYDKDF (reference sequence). Trimming left V 0 bases short and J 3 bases short, with 12 bases between. CDR3 region: CATSRDLAGSKNIQYF. In DNA, the CDR3 is TGTGCCACCAGCAGAGATCTCGCCGGGAGCAAAAACATTCAGTACTTC.

This clonotype was seen a handful of times. This chain joins TRBV5-1 and TRBJ2-1; D is possibly TRBD1 (5 bases). Germline V lookup: CDR1 SGHRS, CDR2 YFSETQ. V lost 5 bases and J lost 9, with 18 bases in between. CDR3 size: 14 residues. The CDR3 loop is CASSSAAGNGEQFF. In DNA, the CDR3 is TGCGCCAGCAGTTCCGCGGCAGGGAACGGTGAGCAGTTCTTC.

This clonotype was picked up a small number of times. V and J are TRBV11-2 and TRBJ1-1; TRBD1 matches at 11 bases. Germline CDR1 is SGHAT and CDR2 is FQNNGV. This CDR3 is 17 amino acids long. Trimming took 7 bases from V and 9 from J; bases not matched to a gene: 19. The CDR3 DNA follows: TGTGCCAGCATCCATCTCCGGGACAGGGGGAAGGGAGCTAAAGCTTTCTTT. This encodes CASIHLRDRGKGAKAFF.

The J gene is TRBJ2-5, the V gene TRBV6-6, with D uncertain. V was trimmed by 6 bases and J by 0 bases, leaving 11 bases between them. Germline V CDR1 and CDR2: MNHNY, SVGAGI (reference sequence). This CDR3 region has 14 residues. The CDR3 DNA reads as TGTGCCAGCAGACCCCAGGCGAACCAAGAGACCCAGTACTTC. Protein product: CASRPQANQETQYF.

This clonotype was seen only a few times. The chain employs TRBV6-6 and TRBJ2-1, with D tentatively TRBD2 (5 bases). The V end was cut by 7 bases, the J end by 8 bases, with 15 bases between. The germline CDR1 and CDR2 sequences are MNHNY and SVGAGI (reference sequence). CDR3 length equals 13 residues. The DNA of the CDR3 is TGTGCCAGCACGAAAAATTCGGGATATGAGCAGTTCTTC. It yields the protein CASTKNSGYEQFF.

This clonotype has more than one count but fewer than ten. This chain joins TRBV6-2 or TRBV6-3 and TRBJ2-1, with D possibly matching TRBD2 (5 bases). V lost 1 base to trimming and J lost 8 bases, with 9 bases between them. This CDR3 region has 13 residues. CDR1 and CDR2 from the germline V gene are MNHEY and SVGEGT. CDR3 loop: CASSYLARDEQFF. The CDR3 bases are TGTGCCAGCAGTTACTTGGCGCGGGATGAGCAGTTCTTC.

The V gene is TRBV4-3, the J gene TRBJ2-7; TRBD1 matches 9 bases. The CDR3 extends over 14 amino acids. Germline V CDR1 and CDR2: LGHNA, YSLEER. The V and J ends lost 4 bases and 3 bases, in that order; junction bases with no gene match: 4. CDR3 region: CASSRSTGGYEQYF. CDR3 in DNA: TGCGCCAGCAGCCGATCGACAGGGGGCTACGAGCAGTACTTC.

Many counts were recorded for this clonotype. V and J are TRBV19 and TRBJ2-5; 10 bases match TRBD1. The CDR3 length is 14 residues. The J segment lost 3 bases and the V segment lost 9 bases, leaving 7 bases of the junction unmatched. In germline, CDR1 is LNHDA, CDR2 SQIVND (reference sequence). This CDR3 is CASSTGTGEETQYF. CDR3 DNA: TGTGCCAGCAGCACCGGGACAGGGGAAGAGACCCAGTACTTC.

The V and J genes are TRBV4-3 and TRBJ2-7; TRBD1 matches at 8 bases. CDR1 and CDR2 (germline): LGHNA, YSLEER. V lost 6 bases to trimming and J lost 2 bases; unmatched junction nucleotides: 21. This CDR3 is 19 amino acids long. DNA of the CDR3: TGCGCCAGCAGTAGTTTTATTAAAGGCAGCCGGACAGGGACCTACGAGCAGTACTTC. It yields the protein CASSSFIKGSRTGTYEQYF.

This chain links TRBV5-1 with TRBJ2-7, with a possible D match to TRBD1 (6 bases). There are 14 residues in the CDR3. V was trimmed by 4 bases and J by 2 bases, leaving 13 bases between them. The V gene's germline CDR1 is SGHRS and CDR2 YFSETQ. The CDR3 loop is CASSADRITYEQYF. The CDR3 region has the DNA TGCGCCAGCAGCGCGGACAGAATTACCTACGAGCAGTACTTC.

There are a few counts of this clonotype. The V and J genes are TRBV12-3 or TRBV12-4 and TRBJ2-1, with D possibly called TRBD1 or TRBD2 (5 bases each). This CDR3 has 13 residues. Trimming removed 3 bases from V and 8 bases from J, with 11 bases in between. CDR3 sequence: CASSFPWDDEQFF. The DNA of the CDR3 is TGTGCCAGCAGTTTCCCATGGGACGATGAGCAGTTCTTC.